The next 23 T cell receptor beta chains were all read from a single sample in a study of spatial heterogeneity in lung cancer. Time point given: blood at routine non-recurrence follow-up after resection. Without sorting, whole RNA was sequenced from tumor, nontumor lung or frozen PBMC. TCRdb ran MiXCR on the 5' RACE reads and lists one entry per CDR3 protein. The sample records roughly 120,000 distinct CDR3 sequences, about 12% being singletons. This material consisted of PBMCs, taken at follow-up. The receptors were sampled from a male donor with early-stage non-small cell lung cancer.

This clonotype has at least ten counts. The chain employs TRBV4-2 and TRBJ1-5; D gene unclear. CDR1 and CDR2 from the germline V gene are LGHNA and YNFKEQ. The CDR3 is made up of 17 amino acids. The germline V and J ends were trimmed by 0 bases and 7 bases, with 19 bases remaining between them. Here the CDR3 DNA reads TGTGCCAGCAGCCAAGAGCAGGTAAAAAACACGGGCCAGCCCCAGCATTTT. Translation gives CASSQEQVKNTGQPQHF.

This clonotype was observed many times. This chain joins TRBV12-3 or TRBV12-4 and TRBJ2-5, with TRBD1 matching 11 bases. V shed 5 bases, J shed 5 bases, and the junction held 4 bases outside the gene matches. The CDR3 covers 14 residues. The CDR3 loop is CASSRTGGSETQYF. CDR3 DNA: TGTGCCAGCAGTAGGACAGGGGGCTCGGAGACCCAGTACTTC.

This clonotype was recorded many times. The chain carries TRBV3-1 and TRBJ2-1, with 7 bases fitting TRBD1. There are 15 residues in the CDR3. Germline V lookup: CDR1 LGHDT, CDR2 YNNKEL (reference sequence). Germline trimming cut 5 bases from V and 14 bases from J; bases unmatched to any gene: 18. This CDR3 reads CASSFDRERPLKEFF. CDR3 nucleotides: TGTGCCAGCAGCTTCGACAGGGAAAGACCCCTGAAGGAGTTCTTC.

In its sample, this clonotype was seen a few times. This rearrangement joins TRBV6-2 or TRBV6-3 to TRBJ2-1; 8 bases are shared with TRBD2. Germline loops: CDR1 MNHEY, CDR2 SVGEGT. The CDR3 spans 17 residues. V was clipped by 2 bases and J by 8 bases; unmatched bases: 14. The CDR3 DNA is TGTGCCAGCAGTTACCCCCCTTACGGGGGGGTCCGCCATGAGCAGTTCTTC. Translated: CASSYPPYGGVRHEQFF.

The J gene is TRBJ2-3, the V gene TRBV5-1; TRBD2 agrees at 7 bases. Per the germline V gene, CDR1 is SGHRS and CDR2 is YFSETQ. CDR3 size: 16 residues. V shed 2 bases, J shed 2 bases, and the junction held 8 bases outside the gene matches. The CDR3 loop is CASSLGAGFDTDTQYF. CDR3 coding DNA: TGCGCCAGCAGCTTAGGAGCGGGGTTTGACACAGATACGCAGTATTTT.

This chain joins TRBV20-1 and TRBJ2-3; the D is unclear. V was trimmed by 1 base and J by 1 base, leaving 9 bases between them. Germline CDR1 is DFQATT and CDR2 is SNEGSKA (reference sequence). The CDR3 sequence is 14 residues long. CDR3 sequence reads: CSARGQYGTDTQYF. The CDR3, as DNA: TGCAGTGCTAGAGGCCAGTATGGCACAGATACGCAGTATTTT.

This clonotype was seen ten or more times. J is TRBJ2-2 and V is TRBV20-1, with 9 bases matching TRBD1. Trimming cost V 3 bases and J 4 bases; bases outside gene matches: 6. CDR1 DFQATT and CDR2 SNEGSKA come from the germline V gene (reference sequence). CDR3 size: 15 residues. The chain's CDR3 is CSASPGQGFTGELFF. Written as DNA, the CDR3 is TGCAGTGCTAGCCCCGGACAGGGGTTCACCGGGGAGCTGTTTTTT.

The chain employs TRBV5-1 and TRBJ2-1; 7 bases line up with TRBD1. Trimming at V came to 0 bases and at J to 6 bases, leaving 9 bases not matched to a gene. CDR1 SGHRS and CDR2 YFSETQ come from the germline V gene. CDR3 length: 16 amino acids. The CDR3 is CASSLGGTAYPNEQFF. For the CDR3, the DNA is TGCGCCAGCAGCTTGGGGGGGACAGCCTACCCCAATGAGCAGTTCTTC.

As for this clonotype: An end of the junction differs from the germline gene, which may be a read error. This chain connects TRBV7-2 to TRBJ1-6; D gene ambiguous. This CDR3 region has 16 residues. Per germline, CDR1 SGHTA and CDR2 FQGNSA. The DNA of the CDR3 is TGTGCCAGCACCTTAGCAGAAAACTCCTATAATTCACCCCTCCACTTT. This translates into CASTLAENSYNSPLHF.

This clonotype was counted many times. The CDR3 DNA reads TGTGCCAGCACCGGGGGAACAGGGGCGTATGGCTACACCTTC. This sequence encodes CASTGGTGAYGYTF. The V and J genes are TRBV3-1 and TRBJ1-2; the match to TRBD1 covers 7 bases. The CDR3 consists of 14 residues. Germline V gives CDR1 LGHDT, CDR2 YNNKEL (reference sequence). V trimming: 7 bases; J trimming: 5 bases; junction bases outside the gene matches: 10.

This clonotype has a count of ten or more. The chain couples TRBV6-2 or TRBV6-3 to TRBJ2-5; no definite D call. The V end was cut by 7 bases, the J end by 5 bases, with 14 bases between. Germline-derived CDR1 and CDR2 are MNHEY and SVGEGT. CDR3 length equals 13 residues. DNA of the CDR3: TGTGCCAGCAATCTGAATGGTTGGGAGACCCAGTACTTC. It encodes CASNLNGWETQYF.

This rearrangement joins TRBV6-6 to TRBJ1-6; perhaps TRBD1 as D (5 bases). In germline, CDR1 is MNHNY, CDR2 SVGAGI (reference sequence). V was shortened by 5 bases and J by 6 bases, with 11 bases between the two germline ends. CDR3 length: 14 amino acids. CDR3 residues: CASSPGRLNSPLHF. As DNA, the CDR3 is TGTGCCAGCAGTCCGGGACGTCTTAATTCACCCCTCCACTTT.

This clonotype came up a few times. CDR3 in DNA: TGCAGTGCTAAACACGGAGGAAACACAGATACGCAGTATTTT. Amino acids: CSAKHGGNTDTQYF. The V gene is TRBV20-1, the J gene TRBJ2-3; possibly TRBD2 for D (5 bases). Germline V gene data show CDR1 as DFQATT and CDR2 as SNEGSKA (reference sequence). This CDR3 is 14 amino acids long. Trimming removed 4 bases from V and 2 bases from J, with 13 bases in between.

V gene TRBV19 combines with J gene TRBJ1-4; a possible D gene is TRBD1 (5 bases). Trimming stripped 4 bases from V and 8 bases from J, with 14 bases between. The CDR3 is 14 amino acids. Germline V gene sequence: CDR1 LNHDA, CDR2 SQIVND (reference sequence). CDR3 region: CASSKRGDGEKLFF. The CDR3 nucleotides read TGTGCCAGTAGTAAGAGAGGGGATGGCGAAAAACTGTTTTTT.

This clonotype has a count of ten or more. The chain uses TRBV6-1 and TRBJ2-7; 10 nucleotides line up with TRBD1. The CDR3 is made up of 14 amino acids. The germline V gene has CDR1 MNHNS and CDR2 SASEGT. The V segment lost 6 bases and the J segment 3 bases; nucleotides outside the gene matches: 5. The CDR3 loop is CASRPGQGNYEQYF. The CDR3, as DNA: TGTGCCAGCAGGCCGGGACAGGGGAACTACGAGCAGTACTTC.

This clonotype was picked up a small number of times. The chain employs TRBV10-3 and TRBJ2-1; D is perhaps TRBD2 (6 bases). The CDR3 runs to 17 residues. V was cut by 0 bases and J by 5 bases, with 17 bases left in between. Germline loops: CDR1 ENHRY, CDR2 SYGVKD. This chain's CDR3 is CAISESTSTGKDNEQFF. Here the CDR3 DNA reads TGTGCCATCAGTGAGTCGACTAGTACGGGAAAGGACAATGAGCAGTTCTTC.

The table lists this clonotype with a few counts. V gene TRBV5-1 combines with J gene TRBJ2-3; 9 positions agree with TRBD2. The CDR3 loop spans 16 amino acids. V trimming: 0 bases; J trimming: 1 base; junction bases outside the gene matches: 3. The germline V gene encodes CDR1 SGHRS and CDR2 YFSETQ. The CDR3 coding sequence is TGCGCCAGCAGCTTGGGGTCTAGCGGGGGCACAGATACGCAGTATTTT. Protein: CASSLGSSGGTDTQYF.

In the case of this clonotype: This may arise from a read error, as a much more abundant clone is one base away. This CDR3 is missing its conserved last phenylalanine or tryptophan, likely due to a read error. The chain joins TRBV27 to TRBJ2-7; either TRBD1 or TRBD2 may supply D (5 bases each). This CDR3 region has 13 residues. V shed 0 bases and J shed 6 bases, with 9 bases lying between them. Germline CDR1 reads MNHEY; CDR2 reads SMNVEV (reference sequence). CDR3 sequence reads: CASSLSAGTEQYY. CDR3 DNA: TGTGCCAGCAGTTTATCGGCAGGGACCGAGCAGTACTAC.

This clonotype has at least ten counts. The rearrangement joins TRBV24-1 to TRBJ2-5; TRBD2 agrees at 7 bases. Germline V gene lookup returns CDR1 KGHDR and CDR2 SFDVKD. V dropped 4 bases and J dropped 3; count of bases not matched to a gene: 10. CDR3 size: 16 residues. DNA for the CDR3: TGTGCCACCAGTGAGCCCGCTAGGAGCGGGGAAGAGACCCAGTACTTC. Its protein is CATSEPARSGEETQYF.

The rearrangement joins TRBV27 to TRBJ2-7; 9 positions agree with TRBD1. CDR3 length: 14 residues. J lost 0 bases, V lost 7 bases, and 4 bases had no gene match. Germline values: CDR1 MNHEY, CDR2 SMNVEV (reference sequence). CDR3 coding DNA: TGTGCCAGCAAGCTACAGGGGGCCTCCTACGAGCAGTACTTC. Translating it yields CASKLQGASYEQYF.

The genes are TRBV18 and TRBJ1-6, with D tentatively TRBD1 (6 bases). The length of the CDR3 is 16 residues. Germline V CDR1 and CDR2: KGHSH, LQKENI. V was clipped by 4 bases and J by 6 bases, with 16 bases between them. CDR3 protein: CASSLVTGGGNSPLHF. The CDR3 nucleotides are TGTGCCAGCTCACTGGTGACAGGTGGGGGTAATTCACCCCTCCACTTT.

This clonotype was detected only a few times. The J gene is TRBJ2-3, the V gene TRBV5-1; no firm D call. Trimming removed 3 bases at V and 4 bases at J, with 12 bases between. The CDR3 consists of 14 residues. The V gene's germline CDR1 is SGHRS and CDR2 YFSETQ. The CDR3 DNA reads TGCGCCAGCAGCTCGCCGGCACCCTCAGATACGCAGTATTTT. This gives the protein CASSSPAPSDTQYF.

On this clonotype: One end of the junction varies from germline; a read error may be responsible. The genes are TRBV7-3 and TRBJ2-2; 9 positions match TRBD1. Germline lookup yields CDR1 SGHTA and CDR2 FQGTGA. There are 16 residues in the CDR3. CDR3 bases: TGTGCCAGCAGCCCACAGGGGGCAGTAATCACCGGAGAGCTGTTTTTT. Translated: CASSPQGAVITGELFF.